The rows below give T cell receptor beta chains drawn from one sample of a study of blood T cell repertoires in COVID-19. TCRdb keeps only in-frame clones here, not all; method: immunoSEQ multiplex PCR. The sample carries some 160,000 clones, roughly 83% recorded once. The sample consisted of peripheral blood. The receptors stem from a human donor in a cohort sampled during active COVID-19. Both conserved end residues are part of each CDR3. D genes are given only for firm matches. The size entry is marked missing in some rows and otherwise reads once, few, many or a size class.

clone_size,v_call,j_call,d_call,cdr3_aa,cdr3_nt
.,TRBV14,TRBJ1-6,.,CASSLLNESPLHF,TGTGCCAGCAGCCTCCTGAACGAGTCACCCCTCCACTTT
.,TRBV6-1,TRBJ2-7,.,CASSERQGYEQYF,TGTGCCAGCAGTGAAAGGCAGGGATACGAGCAGTACTTC
.,TRBV6-4,TRBJ2-7,.,CASSGGLSYEQYF,TGTGCCAGCAGTGGGGGGCTCTCCTACGAGCAGTACTTC
.,TRBV28,TRBJ2-7,TRBD2,CASRGPSGRAGDEQYF,TGTGCCAGCAGAGGGCCTAGCGGGAGGGCCGGGGACGAGCAGTACTTC
.,TRBV4-3,TRBJ2-7,.,CASSQDSGGSSDTYEQYF,TGCGCCAGCAGCCAAGATTCGGGGGGCTCAAGCGACACCTACGAGCAGTACTTC
.,TRBV10-1,TRBJ1-1,TRBD1,CASSPGDRENTEAFF,TGCGCCAGCAGTCCGGGGGACAGAGAAAACACTGAAGCTTTCTTT
.,TRBV3-1/TRBV3-2,TRBJ2-3,TRBD1,CASSEQGDTQYF,TGTGCCAGCAGCGAACAGGGGGATACGCAGTATTTT
few,TRBV4-1,TRBJ2-7,TRBD2,CASSPRTSGAYEQYF,TGCGCCAGCAGCCCTCGGACTAGCGGAGCCTACGAGCAGTACTTC
.,TRBV5-4,TRBJ2-7,TRBD2,CASSLGLALGSEQYF,TGTGCCAGCAGCCTGGGACTAGCGTTGGGGAGCGAGCAGTACTTC
.,TRBV4-1,TRBJ2-1,.,CASSQAQGPPHNEQFF,TGCGCCAGCAGCCAAGCTCAGGGGCCCCCCCACAATGAGCAGTTCTTC
.,TRBV7-2,TRBJ1-2,.,CASSLSWGDYGYTF,TGTGCCAGCAGCTTGTCTTGGGGGGATTATGGCTACACCTTC
.,TRBV5-6,TRBJ1-4,.,CASSDRVHEKLFF,TGTGCCAGCAGCGACCGGGTCCATGAAAAACTGTTTTTT
.,TRBV20-1,TRBJ1-1,TRBD1,CSASLGGAGTEAFF,TGCAGTGCTAGTTTAGGGGGCGCGGGCACTGAAGCTTTCTTT
.,TRBV6-4,TRBJ1-2,TRBD1,CASSVSGTGYGYTF,TGTGCCAGCAGTGTTTCCGGGACAGGCTATGGCTACACCTTC
few,TRBV14,TRBJ2-7,.,CASSVTRGSEQYF,TGTGCCAGCAGCGTAACCAGGGGATCAGAGCAGTACTTC
once,TRBV2,TRBJ1-5,TRBD1,CASSPRLGTGGGQPQHF,TGTGCCAGCAGTCCTCGCCTCGGGACAGGGGGCGGGCAGCCCCAGCATTTT
.,TRBV3-1/TRBV3-2,TRBJ2-3,TRBD2,CASSQDSLFAGGPSGTQYF,TGTGCCAGCAGCCAAGATTCTCTTTTCGCGGGGGGACCATCGGGTACGCAGTATTTT
.,TRBV12-5,TRBJ1-3,TRBD1,CASGPTGVTIYF,TGTGCTAGTGGCCCTACAGGGGTCACCATATATTTT
.,TRBV7-9,TRBJ1-1,.,CASSLDGGWNTEAFF,TGTGCCAGCAGCTTAGACGGGGGATGGAACACTGAAGCTTTCTTT
.,TRBV2,TRBJ2-4,TRBD2,CASSGTSYIQYF,TGTGCCAGCAGTGGGACTAGTTACATTCAGTACTTC
.,TRBV3-1/TRBV3-2,TRBJ2-7,.,CASSQPGFSYEQYF,TGTGCCAGCAGCCAACCGGGGTTCTCCTACGAGCAGTACTTC
few,TRBV6-2/TRBV6-3,TRBJ2-1,TRBD2,CASSYSIAGGRVDNEQFF,TGTGCCAGCAGTTACTCGATAGCGGGAGGGCGCGTCGACAATGAGCAGTTCTTC
.,TRBV6-6,TRBJ1-5,TRBD1,CASRGRDRDNQPQHF,TGTGCCAGCAGAGGCCGGGACAGGGACAATCAGCCCCAGCATTTT
.,TRBV6-2/TRBV6-3,TRBJ2-7,.,CASSTTGHSYEQYF,TGTGCCAGCAGCACAACAGGGCACTCCTACGAGCAGTACTTC
once,TRBV5-1,TRBJ1-4,TRBD1,CASSLGQGREKLFF,TGCGCCAGCAGCTTGGGACAGGGTCGGGAAAAACTGTTTTTT
.,TRBV7-3,TRBJ2-5,TRBD2,CASSLRGGETQYF,TGTGCCAGCAGCTTGAGGGGAGGGGAGACCCAGTACTTC
.,TRBV10-3,TRBJ2-2,.,CAIRKGGARNTGELFF,TGTGCCATCAGAAAAGGGGGGGCTCGGAACACCGGGGAGCTGTTTTTT
.,TRBV9,TRBJ2-2,.,CASSVGDYPTGELFF,TGTGCCAGCAGCGTAGGTGACTACCCTACCGGGGAGCTGTTTTTT
.,TRBV12-3/TRBV12-4,TRBJ2-7,TRBD1,CASRGTGAGEQYF,TGTGCCAGCAGGGGGACAGGGGCAGGCGAGCAGTACTTC
once,TRBV5-1,TRBJ2-3,.,CASTRDTAATDTQYF,TGCGCCAGCACTAGGGACACAGCAGCCACAGATACGCAGTATTTT
.,TRBV11-2,TRBJ2-7,TRBD2,CASSRLSLAGGWYEQYF,TGTGCCAGCAGCCGACTTTCCCTAGCGGGAGGATGGTACGAGCAGTACTTC
.,TRBV2,TRBJ1-6,.,CASRLLGADNSPLHF,TGTGCCAGCAGGCTACTGGGGGCGGATAATTCACCCCTCCACTTT
.,TRBV4-2,TRBJ2-6,.,CASSQDGASGANVLTF,TGTGCCAGCAGCCAAGATGGGGCCTCTGGGGCCAACGTCCTGACTTTC
.,TRBV18,TRBJ2-7,TRBD1,CASSPTGGSHEQYF,TGTGCCAGCTCACCGACAGGGGGCTCCCACGAGCAGTACTTC
.,TRBV7-2,TRBJ1-6,TRBD1,CASSRSWGDRNSPLHF,TGTGCCAGCAGCCGGAGTTGGGGGGACAGAAATTCACCCCTCCACTTT
.,TRBV6-5,TRBJ2-2,.,CASLRLRNTGELFF,TGTGCCAGCCTACGACTTCGGAACACCGGGGAGCTGTTTTTT
.,TRBV3-1/TRBV3-2,TRBJ2-7,TRBD2,CASSQELADSYEQYF,TGTGCCAGCAGCCAAGAACTAGCGGATTCCTACGAGCAGTACTTC
once,TRBV24-1,TRBJ2-7,TRBD1,CATRVIETGGGEQYF,TGTGCCACTAGAGTAATAGAGACAGGGGGCGGCGAGCAGTACTTC
.,TRBV28,TRBJ2-7,.,CASTENRYEQYF,TGTGCCAGCACCGAGAACAGGTACGAGCAGTACTTC
.,TRBV4-2,TRBJ1-4,.,CASSQDPLRIKEKLFF,TGTGCCAGCAGCCAAGATCCCCTCAGGATAAAGGAAAAACTGTTTTTT
.,TRBV5-5,TRBJ2-5,TRBD2,CASSPGGPGETQYF,TGTGCCAGCAGCCCGGGGGGGCCGGGAGAGACCCAGTACTTC
.,TRBV18,TRBJ2-7,.,CASSPRGRDYEQYF,TGTGCCAGCTCACCACGGGGCAGGGACTACGAGCAGTACTTC
.,TRBV6-2/TRBV6-3,TRBJ2-7,TRBD1,CASSYGTDYLYEQYF,TGTGCCAGCAGTTACGGGACAGACTATTTATACGAGCAGTACTTC
once,TRBV20-1,TRBJ2-7,TRBD2,CSASGTSASYEQYF,TGCAGTGCTAGTGGGACTAGCGCTTCCTACGAGCAGTACTTC
.,TRBV5-6,TRBJ1-3,.,CASSPRLEGNTIYF,TGTGCCAGCAGCCCGCGGTTGGAAGGAAACACCATATATTTT
.,TRBV5-4,TRBJ2-7,TRBD2,CASSPPSGRAFEQYF,TGTGCCAGCAGCCCCCCTAGCGGGAGGGCGTTCGAGCAGTACTTC
.,TRBV4-2,TRBJ2-1,.,CASSQFSDYANEQFF,TGTGCCAGCAGCCAGTTCTCGGACTATGCCAATGAGCAGTTCTTC
.,TRBV5-6,TRBJ1-5,.,CASSFRRTSNQPQHF,TGTGCCAGCAGCTTTAGACGGACAAGCAATCAGCCCCAGCATTTT
.,TRBV29-1,TRBJ1-5,TRBD1,CSVESGGNQPQHF,TGCAGCGTTGAATCAGGGGGAAATCAGCCCCAGCATTTT
.,TRBV25-1,TRBJ1-5,.,CASRDSGSNQPQHF,TGTGCCAGCAGGGACTCTGGCAGCAATCAGCCCCAGCATTTT
.,TRBV5-1,TRBJ1-2,TRBD1,CASSYKQGAAGYTF,TGCGCCAGCAGTTACAAACAGGGGGCAGCTGGCTACACCTTC
once,TRBV7-9,TRBJ2-1,TRBD2,CASSLAGGRAYNEQFF,TGTGCCAGCAGCTTAGCGGGCGGGAGGGCCTACAATGAGCAGTTCTTC
.,TRBV7-2,TRBJ2-1,.,CASSVISGNEQFF,TGTGCCAGCAGCGTCATTAGCGGCAATGAGCAGTTCTTC